This TCR beta chain stems from a study of T-cell memory formation after mild COVID-19 (dated by TCRdb to the early 2020s). Regarding the research as a whole: Most TCR sequence clusters were specific to one of the two donors. Longitudinal TCRalpha and TCRbeta repertoire sequencing tracked T-cell clones expanding and contracting after mild COVID-19 in a couple of donors. The cohort comprised two young, previously healthy adult volunteers, one female and one male. The study at large found these results: Contracting CD4+ clones were found mainly in CM and EM memory subsets, while CD8+ clones were enriched in EMRA. Some responding clones were detected in pre-infection memory, which suggested that pre-existing cross-reactive memory T cells had joined the SARS-CoV-2 response. Balanced CD4/CD8 phenotypes were observed for clones contracting from day 15 to 85, whereas a bias towards CD4+ was observed for a second wave of clones expanding from day 15 to 37. The study covered only a couple of mild cases, and larger cohorts including severe cases with pre-infection samples were considered necessary. SARS-CoV-2 specificity was not confirmed for the second-wave clones peaking on day 37.

PBMCs were isolated by Ficoll-Paque density gradient centrifugation. Instrument on record: Illumina NovaSeq 6000. TCRalpha and TCRbeta cDNA libraries were built by 5'RACE with constant-segment primers, adding sample barcodes and unique molecular identifiers. RNA was extracted from every sample with Trizol reagent. Amplification of the libraries took two PCR steps, and the second step added a second sample barcode plus Illumina TruSeq adapters. Libraries were sequenced on an Illumina NovaSeq with 2 x 150 bp paired-end reads. The source study handled its data this way. Reads were demultiplexed and collapsed into UMI-guided consensus sequences with migec v1.2.7. With mixcr v2.1.11, UMI consensuses were aligned to TRA and TRB V and J templates and assembled into clonotypes. A clonotype was counted as expanded or contracted only if both edgeR and NoisET called the change significant, with noise models trained on biological replicates. edgeR calls used a false discovery rate-adjusted p below 0.01 and a log2 fold-change threshold of 1. As an exploratory analysis of dynamics, max-normalized trajectories of the 1000 most abundant clonotypes were examined with PCA combined with hierarchical clustering. Each responding clone was given a CD4 or CD8 phenotype based on the CD4+ and CD8+ repertoires, which had been sequenced separately. TCRdb reanalyzed the raw reads on its own, using fastp at Q25 for trimming and MiXCR for clone calling, and kept in-frame beta chains. Identical CDR3 proteins give one entry, which carries the most common genes and DNA. The authors' filters were not applied to this entry. Here the sample has under 550,000 distinct CDR3 sequences; roughly 18% occur a single time. Clones ranked in the top ten supply about 12% of the sample.

This clonotype was seen a few times. Its specific antigen is unknown. There are no base qualities to consult, and no much larger clone falls within one base. V loses 4 bases at its end and J loses 3 bases; junction bases beyond the gene matches: 9. Taken from cysteine to phenylalanine, the CDR3 has 16 residues. The read is trimmed to its CDR3 DNA, 48 bases read in frame from base 1. For CDR1 and CDR2, the germline V gene (reference sequence) lists LGHDT and YNNKEL. Sequenced sample: PBMCs or a T cell subset sorted from them (not recorded which). The V and J segments used are TRBV3-1 and TRBJ2-7, with 10 central nucleotides matching TRBD2. This clonotype originated in an adult woman who had mild COVID-19 (a few samples of this study predate the infection). The sample titles of this study are shuffled in the database, so cell type and time point are left out; the donor was told from shared clones. In nucleotides, the sequence is TGTGCCAGCAGCCCAGGAGGCGGGACTAGCGTCTACGAGCAGTACTTC. It specifies CASSPGGGTSVYEQYF.